This T cell receptor (beta chain) derives from a study of T cell responses to AZD1222 COVID-19 vaccine. Study results and caveats: At study baseline, merely six AZD1222 recipients were seropositive. Clonal diversity was possibly underestimated, and the donors were mostly white British, with more females. No repertoire was sampled before or during the peak T cell response, only after it.

Some second doses came at about 4 weeks and others at about 12 weeks; these were pooled. Some clones are missing from TCRdb's copy, which holds only in-frame ones; the method was immunoSEQ multiplex PCR. Among some 120,000 clones, approximately 80% were seen once, and the ten largest hold over 25%. The CDR3 sequence is 13 residues long. Germline CDR1 is SGHRS and CDR2 is YFSETQ. Between the trimmed V and J ends, which lost 4 bases and 4 bases, there was a span of 11 bases. With regard to this clone: The antigen remains unidentified.

This receptor was identified in an adult who received the AZD1222 COVID-19 vaccine. The chain carries TRBV5-1 and TRBJ2-5, with D possibly being TRBD1 (6 bases). Material: peripheral blood, obtained 28 days after the second AZD1222 dose. Here the CDR3 DNA reads TGCGCCAGCAGCCTACAGGGACGAGAGACCCAGTACTTC. Residues: CASSLQGRETQYF.